Each of the 3 T cell receptor beta chains below was sequenced from the same sample in a study of OX40 agonist ivuxolimab in advanced cancers. The repertoire was sequenced with immunoSEQ multiplex PCR; TCRdb's copy has only in-frame clones and lacks some. This sample has 90,000 to 100,000 clones, with around nine tenths found just once. Specimen: CD4+ or CD8+ T cells sorted from blood, collected in a trial of the OX40 agonist ivuxolimab. The receptors were sampled from an adult with an advanced solid tumor such as melanoma, head and neck, liver or kidney cancer.

This chain uses TRBV5-1 with TRBJ2-1, with 14 bases matching TRBD2. Unmatched junction bases numbered 2, after V lost 0 bases and J lost 9 bases. The V gene's germline CDR1 is SGHRS and CDR2 YFSETQ. The CDR3 contains 15 residues. This CDR3 is CASSLGLAGGTEQFF. As DNA, the CDR3 is TGCGCCAGCAGCTTGGGACTAGCGGGAGGGACTGAGCAGTTCTTC.

The rearrangement links TRBV12-5 to TRBJ1-2; 9 nucleotides agree with TRBD1. The germline gives CDR1 LGHNT, CDR2 FRNRAP. The CDR3 totals 17 residues. V was pared by 4 bases and J by 6 bases, with 15 bases of the junction left unmatched. The CDR3: CASGSGLQTGGIDGYTF. CDR3 DNA: TGTGCTAGTGGTTCAGGGTTGCAGACAGGGGGTATTGATGGCTACACCTTC.

The chain recombines TRBV30 with TRBJ2-1, with 9 nucleotides matching TRBD2. This CDR3 region has 14 residues. Germline CDR1 reads GTSNPN; CDR2 reads SVGIG (reference sequence). Germline trimming cut 2 bases from V and 4 bases from J; bases unmatched to any gene: 3. The CDR3 region has the DNA TGTGCCTGGAGTCCCAGCGGGGGGTACAATGAGCAGTTCTTC. The encoded protein is CAWSPSGGYNEQFF.